This TCR beta chain emerged from a study of T cells in Graves' hyperthyroidism and ophthalmopathy. Study results and caveats: Most thyroid clonotypes with frequency above 0.001 were detected in blood. Before onset, ophthalmopathy was predicted by the model a median around 6 months earlier. By a 13 V-J model, ophthalmopathy was set apart from stable hyperthyroidism.

Cells are PBMCs isolated from more than 8.5 ml of fresh blood. Germline V gene data show CDR1 as DFQATT and CDR2 as SNEGSKA (reference sequence). This CDR3 region has 15 residues. V trimming: 4 bases; J trimming: 5 bases; junction bases outside the gene matches: 14. This clonotype was observed at least ten times. What it binds is not known. TCR beta CDR3 sequences were amplified from RNA transcripts. TCR CDR3 regions were first amplified by RT-PCR with HTBI primers. One entry per CDR3 protein, called by TCRdb with MiXCR from the multiplex PCR reads. The repertoire includes nearly 250,000 distinct CDR3 sequences, about 17% of them detected once, and around 30% sits in the top ten.

This rearrangement joins TRBV20-1 to TRBJ2-7, with 7 bases lining up with TRBD2. The specimen sequenced was blood. This TCR was recovered from a woman aged 18-29 years with Graves' ophthalmopathy. CDR3 sequence reads: CSATHPSSGSNEQYF. The CDR3 nucleotides read TGCAGTGCTACTCACCCTTCTAGCGGTAGTAACGAGCAGTACTTC.